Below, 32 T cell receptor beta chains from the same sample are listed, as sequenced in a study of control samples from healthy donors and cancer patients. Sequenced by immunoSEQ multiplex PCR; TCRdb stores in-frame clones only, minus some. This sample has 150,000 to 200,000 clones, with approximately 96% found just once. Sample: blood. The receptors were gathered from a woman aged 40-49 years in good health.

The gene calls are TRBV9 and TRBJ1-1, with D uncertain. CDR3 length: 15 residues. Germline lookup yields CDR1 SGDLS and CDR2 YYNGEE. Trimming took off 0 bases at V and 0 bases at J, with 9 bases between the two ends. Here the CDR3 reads CASSVDPLLNTEAFF. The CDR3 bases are TGTGCCAGCAGCGTAGATCCACTACTGAACACTGAAGCTTTCTTT.

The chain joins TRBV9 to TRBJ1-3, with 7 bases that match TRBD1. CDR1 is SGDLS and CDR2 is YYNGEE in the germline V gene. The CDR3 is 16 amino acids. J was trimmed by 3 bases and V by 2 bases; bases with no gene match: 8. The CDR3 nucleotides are TGTGCCAGCAGCGTCGAACAGGGGCTGCGTGGAAACACCATATATTTT. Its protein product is CASSVEQGLRGNTIYF.

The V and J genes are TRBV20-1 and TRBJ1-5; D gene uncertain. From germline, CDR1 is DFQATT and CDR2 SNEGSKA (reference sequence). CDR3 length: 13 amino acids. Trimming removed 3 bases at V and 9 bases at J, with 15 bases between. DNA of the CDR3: TGCAGTGCTAGTTTCCTGGTCGAAGGGCCCCAGCATTTT. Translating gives CSASFLVEGPQHF.

The CDR3 DNA is TGCGCCAGCAGCCAAGCCAGGGCCAGTCAGCCCCAGCATTTT. Translation gives CASSQARASQPQHF. V is TRBV4-1 and J is TRBJ1-5; a weak D match, TRBD1 (5 bases). This CDR3 contains 14 residues. The V end lost 1 base, the J end lost 6 bases, and 10 bases lay between the germline ends. CDR1 is MGHRA, CDR2 YSYEKL, per germline.

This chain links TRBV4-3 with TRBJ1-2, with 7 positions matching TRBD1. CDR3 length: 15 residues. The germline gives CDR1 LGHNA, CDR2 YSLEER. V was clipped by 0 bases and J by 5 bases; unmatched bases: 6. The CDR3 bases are TGCGCCAGCAGCCAAGATGCAGGGGGTTGGTATGGCTACACCTTC. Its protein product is CASSQDAGGWYGYTF.

CDR3 in DNA: TGCGCCAGCAGCCAAGGGCGGAGCTCCTACAATGAGCAGTTCTTC. It encodes CASSQGRSSYNEQFF. The chain combines TRBV4-3 with TRBJ2-1, with D hard to call. This CDR3 is built from 15 residues. Between the trimmed V and J ends, which lost 1 base and 0 bases, there was a span of 7 bases. Germline V gives CDR1 LGHNA, CDR2 YSLEER.

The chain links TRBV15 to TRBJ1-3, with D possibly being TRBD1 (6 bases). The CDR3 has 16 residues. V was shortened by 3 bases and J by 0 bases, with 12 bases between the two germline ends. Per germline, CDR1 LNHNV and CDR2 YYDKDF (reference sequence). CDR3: CATSRVTGDSGNTIYF. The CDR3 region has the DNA TGTGCCACCAGCAGGGTGACAGGAGACTCTGGAAACACCATATATTTT.

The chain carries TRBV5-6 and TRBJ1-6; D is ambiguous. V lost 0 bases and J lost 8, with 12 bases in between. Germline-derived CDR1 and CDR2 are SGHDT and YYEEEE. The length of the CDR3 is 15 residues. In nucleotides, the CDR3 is TGTGCCAGCAGCTTGGCCCCCAGGAGCTATTCACCCCTCCACTTT. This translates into CASSLAPRSYSPLHF. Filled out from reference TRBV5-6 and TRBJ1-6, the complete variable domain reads DAGVTQSPTHLIKTRGQQVTLRCSPKSGHDTVSWYQQALGQGPQFIFQYYEEEERQRGNFPDRFSGHQFPNYSSELNVNALLLGDSALYLCASSLAPRSYSPLHFGNGTRLTVT.

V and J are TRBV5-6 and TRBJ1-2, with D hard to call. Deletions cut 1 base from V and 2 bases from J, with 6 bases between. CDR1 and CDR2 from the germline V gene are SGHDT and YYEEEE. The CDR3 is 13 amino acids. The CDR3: CASSLQQNYGYTF. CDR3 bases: TGTGCCAGCAGCTTGCAACAAAACTATGGCTACACCTTC. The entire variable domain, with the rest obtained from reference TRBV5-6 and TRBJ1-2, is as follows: DAGVTQSPTHLIKTRGQQVTLRCSPKSGHDTVSWYQQALGQGPQFIFQYYEEEERQRGNFPDRFSGHQFPNYSSELNVNALLLGDSALYLCASSLQQNYGYTFGSGTRLTVV.

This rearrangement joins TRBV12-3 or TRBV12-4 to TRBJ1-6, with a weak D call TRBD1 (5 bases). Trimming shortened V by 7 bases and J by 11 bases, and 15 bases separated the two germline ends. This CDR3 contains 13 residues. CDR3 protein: CASTLGGWTPLHF. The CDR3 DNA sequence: TGTGCCAGCACTCTCGGGGGATGGACACCCCTCCACTTT.

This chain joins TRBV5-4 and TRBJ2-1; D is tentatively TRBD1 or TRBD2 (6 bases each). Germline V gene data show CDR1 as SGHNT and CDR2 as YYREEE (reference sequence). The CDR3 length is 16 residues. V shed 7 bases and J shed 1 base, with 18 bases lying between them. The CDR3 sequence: CASGRGLSESYNEQFF. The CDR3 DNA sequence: TGTGCCAGCGGCAGGGGACTTTCAGAGTCCTACAATGAGCAGTTCTTC.

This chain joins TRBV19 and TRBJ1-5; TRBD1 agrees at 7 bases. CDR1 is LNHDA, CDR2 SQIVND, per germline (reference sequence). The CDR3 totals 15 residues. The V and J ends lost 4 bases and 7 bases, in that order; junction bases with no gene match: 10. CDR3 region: CASSTTDRLAQPQHF. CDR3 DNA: TGTGCCAGTAGTACGACGGACAGGCTAGCCCAGCCCCAGCATTTT.

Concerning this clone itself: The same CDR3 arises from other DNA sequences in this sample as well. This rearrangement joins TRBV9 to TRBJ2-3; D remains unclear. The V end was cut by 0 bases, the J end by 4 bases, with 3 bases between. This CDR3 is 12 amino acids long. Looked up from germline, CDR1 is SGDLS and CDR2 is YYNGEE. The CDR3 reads CASSVVADTQYF. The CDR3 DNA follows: TGTGCCAGCAGCGTAGTTGCAGATACGCAGTATTTT.

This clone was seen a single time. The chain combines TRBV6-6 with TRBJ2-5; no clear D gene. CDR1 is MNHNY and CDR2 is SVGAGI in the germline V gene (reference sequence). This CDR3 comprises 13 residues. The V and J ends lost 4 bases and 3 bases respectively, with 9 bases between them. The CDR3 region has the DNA TGTGCCAGCAGTTTAGGCAGCGAAGAGACCCAGTACTTC. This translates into CASSLGSEETQYF.

CDR3 bases: TGTGCCACCAGCAGAGATAGGGCCGATACGCAGTATTTT. This encodes CATSRDRADTQYF. J is TRBJ2-3 and V is TRBV15, with D uncertain. The V end was cut by 0 bases, the J end by 6 bases, with 7 bases between. Germline lookup yields CDR1 LNHNV and CDR2 YYDKDF (reference sequence). The CDR3 has 13 amino acids.

CDR3 coding DNA: TGTGCCATCAGTAAAGTAGGACAGGACAACACCGGGGAGCTGTTTTTT. Encoded protein: CAISKVGQDNTGELFF. V is TRBV10-3 and J is TRBJ2-2, with 7 bases fitting TRBD1. V was clipped by 5 bases and J by 2 bases; unmatched bases: 8. This CDR3 region has 16 residues. Germline CDR1 and CDR2: ENHRY and SYGVKD.

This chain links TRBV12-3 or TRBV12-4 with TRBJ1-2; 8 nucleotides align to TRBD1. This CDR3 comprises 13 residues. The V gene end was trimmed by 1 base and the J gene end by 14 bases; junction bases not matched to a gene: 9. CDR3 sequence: CASSLGQGAPRTF. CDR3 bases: TGTGCCAGCAGTTTAGGCCAGGGGGCGCCGCGTACCTTC.

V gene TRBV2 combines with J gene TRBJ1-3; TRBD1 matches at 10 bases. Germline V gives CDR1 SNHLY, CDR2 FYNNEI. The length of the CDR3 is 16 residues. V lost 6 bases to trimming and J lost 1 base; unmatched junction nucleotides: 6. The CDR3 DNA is TGTGCCAGCAGGAGGGGACAGGGGATTTCTGGAAACACCATATATTTT. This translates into CASRRGQGISGNTIYF.

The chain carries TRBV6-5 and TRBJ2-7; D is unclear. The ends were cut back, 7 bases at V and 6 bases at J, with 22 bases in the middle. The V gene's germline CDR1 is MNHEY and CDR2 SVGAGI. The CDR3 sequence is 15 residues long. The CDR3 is CASTKTRTFSGEQYF. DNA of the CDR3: TGTGCCAGCACCAAAACCCGGACCTTTTCGGGCGAGCAGTACTTC.

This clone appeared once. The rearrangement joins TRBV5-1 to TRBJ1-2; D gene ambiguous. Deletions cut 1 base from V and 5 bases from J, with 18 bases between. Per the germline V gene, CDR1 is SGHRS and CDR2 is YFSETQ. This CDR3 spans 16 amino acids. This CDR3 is CASSLNPHGASYGYTF. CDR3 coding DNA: TGCGCCAGCAGCTTGAACCCACACGGAGCCTCGTATGGCTACACCTTC.

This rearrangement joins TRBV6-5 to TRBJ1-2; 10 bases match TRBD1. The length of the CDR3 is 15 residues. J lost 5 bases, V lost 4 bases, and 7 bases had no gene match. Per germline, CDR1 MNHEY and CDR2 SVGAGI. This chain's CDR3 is CASSSRDRGRYGYTF. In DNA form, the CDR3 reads TGTGCCAGCAGTTCCCGGGACAGGGGAAGGTATGGCTACACCTTC.

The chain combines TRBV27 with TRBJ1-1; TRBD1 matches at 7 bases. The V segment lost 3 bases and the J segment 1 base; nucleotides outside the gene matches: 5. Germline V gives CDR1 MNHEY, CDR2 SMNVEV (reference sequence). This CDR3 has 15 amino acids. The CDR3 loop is CASSLAGTANTEAFF. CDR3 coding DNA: TGTGCCAGCAGTTTGGCCGGGACAGCGAACACTGAAGCTTTCTTT.

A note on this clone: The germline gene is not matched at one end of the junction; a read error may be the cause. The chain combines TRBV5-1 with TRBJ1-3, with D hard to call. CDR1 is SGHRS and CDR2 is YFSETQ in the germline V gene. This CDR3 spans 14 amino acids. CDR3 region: CASSTGSSGDTIYF. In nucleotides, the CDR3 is TGCGCCAGCAGCACCGGGAGTTCTGGAGACACCATATATTTT.

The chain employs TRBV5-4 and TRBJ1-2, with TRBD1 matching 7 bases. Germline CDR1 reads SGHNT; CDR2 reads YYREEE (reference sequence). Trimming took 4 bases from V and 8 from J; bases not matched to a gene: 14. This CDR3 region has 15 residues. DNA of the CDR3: TGTGCCAGCAGCCTGGACAGGAATAGGGTTAGGGGCTACACCTTC. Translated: CASSLDRNRVRGYTF.

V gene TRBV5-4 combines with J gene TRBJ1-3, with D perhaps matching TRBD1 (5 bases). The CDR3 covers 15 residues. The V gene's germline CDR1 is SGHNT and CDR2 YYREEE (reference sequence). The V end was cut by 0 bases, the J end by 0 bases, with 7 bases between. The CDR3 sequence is CASSLDRSSGNTIYF. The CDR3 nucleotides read TGTGCCAGCAGCTTGGACAGGAGCTCTGGAAACACCATATATTTT.

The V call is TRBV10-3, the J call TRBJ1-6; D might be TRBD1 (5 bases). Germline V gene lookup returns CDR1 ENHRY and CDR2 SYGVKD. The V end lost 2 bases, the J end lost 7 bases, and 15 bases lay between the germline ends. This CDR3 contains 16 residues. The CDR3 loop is CAISEISGFSNSPLHF. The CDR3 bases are TGTGCCATCAGTGAGATTTCAGGGTTTAGCAATTCACCCCTCCACTTT.

The CDR3 sequence is CASSLTGGHQPQHF. CDR3 nucleotides: TGCGCCAGCAGCTTGACGGGGGGACACCAGCCCCAGCATTTT. The chain has TRBV5-1 and TRBJ1-5; perhaps TRBD1 as D (6 bases). V was cut by 1 base and J by 7 bases, with 12 bases left in between. The CDR3 runs 14 residues. The germline gives CDR1 SGHRS, CDR2 YFSETQ.

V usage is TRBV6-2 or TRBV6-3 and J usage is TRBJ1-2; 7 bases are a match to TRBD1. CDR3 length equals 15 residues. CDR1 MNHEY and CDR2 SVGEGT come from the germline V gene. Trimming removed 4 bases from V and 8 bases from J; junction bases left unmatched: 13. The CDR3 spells CASSSPNRQGGGYTF. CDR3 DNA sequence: TGTGCCAGCAGTTCCCCTAACCGACAGGGTGGCGGCTACACCTTC.

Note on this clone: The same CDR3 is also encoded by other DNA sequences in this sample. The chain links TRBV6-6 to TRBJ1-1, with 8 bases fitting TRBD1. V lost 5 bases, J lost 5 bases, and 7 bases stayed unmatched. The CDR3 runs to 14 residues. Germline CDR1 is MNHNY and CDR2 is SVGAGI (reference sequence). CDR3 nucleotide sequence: TGTGCCAGCAGTGGAAACAGGGGGGGGACTGAAGCTTTCTTT. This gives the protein CASSGNRGGTEAFF.

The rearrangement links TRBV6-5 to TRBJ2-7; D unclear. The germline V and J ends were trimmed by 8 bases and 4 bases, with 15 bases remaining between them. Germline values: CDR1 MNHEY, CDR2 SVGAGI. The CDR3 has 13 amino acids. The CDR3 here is CASAETRAYEQYF. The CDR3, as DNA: TGTGCCAGCGCAGAGACCAGAGCATACGAGCAGTACTTC.

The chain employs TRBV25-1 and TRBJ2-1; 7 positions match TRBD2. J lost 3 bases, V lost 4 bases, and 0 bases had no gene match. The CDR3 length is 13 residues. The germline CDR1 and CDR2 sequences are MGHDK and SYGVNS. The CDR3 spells CASSGGGYNEQFF. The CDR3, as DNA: TGTGCCAGCAGTGGGGGGGGCTACAATGAGCAGTTCTTC.

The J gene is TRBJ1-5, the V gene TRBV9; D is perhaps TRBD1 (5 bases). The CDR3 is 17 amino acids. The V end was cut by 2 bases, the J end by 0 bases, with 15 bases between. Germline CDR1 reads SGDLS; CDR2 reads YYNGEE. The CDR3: CASSVTAGYDSNQPQHF. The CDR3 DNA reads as TGTGCCAGCAGCGTGACCGCAGGGTACGATAGCAATCAGCCCCAGCATTTT.